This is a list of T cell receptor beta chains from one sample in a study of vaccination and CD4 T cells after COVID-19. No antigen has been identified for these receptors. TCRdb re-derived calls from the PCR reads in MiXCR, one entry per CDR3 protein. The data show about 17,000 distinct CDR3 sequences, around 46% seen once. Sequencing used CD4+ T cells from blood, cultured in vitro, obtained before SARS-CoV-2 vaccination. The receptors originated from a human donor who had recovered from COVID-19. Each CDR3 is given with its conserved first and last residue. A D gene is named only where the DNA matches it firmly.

CDR3 protein: CASSTGTNTEAFF
V gene: TRBV6-4
D gene: .
J gene: TRBJ1-1

CDR3 protein: CATSRIPQGTDTQYF
V gene: TRBV15
D gene: .
J gene: TRBJ2-3

CDR3 protein: CASSLALAGRYTGELFF
V gene: TRBV7-2
D gene: TRBD2
J gene: TRBJ2-2

CDR3 protein: CASSPSGLAGADTQYF
V gene: TRBV7-6
D gene: TRBD2
J gene: TRBJ2-3

CDR3 protein: CSAVRDRSPGNTIYF
V gene: TRBV20-1
D gene: .
J gene: TRBJ1-3

CDR3 protein: CASSLGQGAVDTQYF
V gene: TRBV7-2
D gene: TRBD1
J gene: TRBJ2-3

CDR3 protein: CASSLLPGGYQPQHF
V gene: TRBV7-2
D gene: TRBD1
J gene: TRBJ1-5

CDR3 protein: CATRLTSGAETQYF
V gene: TRBV19
D gene: TRBD2
J gene: TRBJ2-5

CDR3 protein: CASSTLAGATGELFF
V gene: TRBV7-2
D gene: TRBD2
J gene: TRBJ2-2

CDR3 protein: CASSLPGTEGTEAFF
V gene: TRBV7-9
D gene: TRBD1
J gene: TRBJ1-1

CDR3 protein: CASSSTGGKGANVLTF
V gene: TRBV28
D gene: TRBD1
J gene: TRBJ2-6

CDR3 protein: CASSYSNLETYGYTF
V gene: TRBV6-2/TRBV6-3
D gene: .
J gene: TRBJ1-2

CDR3 protein: CASSAPGLWEQYF
V gene: TRBV6-1
D gene: .
J gene: TRBJ2-7

CDR3 protein: CATQATEGSPLHF
V gene: TRBV12-3/TRBV12-4
D gene: .
J gene: TRBJ1-6

CDR3 protein: CASSPLGRDFEQYF
V gene: TRBV7-2
D gene: .
J gene: TRBJ2-7

CDR3 protein: CASSIPSGGNTEAFF
V gene: TRBV28
D gene: .
J gene: TRBJ1-1

CDR3 protein: CASSSGTTIQETQYF
V gene: TRBV5-4
D gene: TRBD2
J gene: TRBJ2-5

CDR3 protein: CASSSNRVTDTQYF
V gene: TRBV12-3/TRBV12-4
D gene: .
J gene: TRBJ2-3

CDR3 protein: CASSLRLAGPSTDTQYF
V gene: TRBV7-2
D gene: TRBD2
J gene: TRBJ2-3

CDR3 protein: CASSRPGLVGSEQYF
V gene: TRBV27
D gene: TRBD2
J gene: TRBJ2-7

CDR3 protein: CASSEGHGSSHF
V gene: TRBV6-1
D gene: .
J gene: TRBJ1-5

CDR3 protein: CASSLGLYNEQFF
V gene: TRBV7-9
D gene: .
J gene: TRBJ2-1

CDR3 protein: CASSSRGGGSTYGYTF
V gene: TRBV19
D gene: .
J gene: TRBJ1-2

CDR3 protein: CATSRDRARRAFF
V gene: TRBV15
D gene: .
J gene: TRBJ1-1

CDR3 protein: CASSSSGGNTGELFF
V gene: TRBV11-2
D gene: .
J gene: TRBJ2-2

CDR3 protein: CSASATTRGAYNEQFF
V gene: TRBV20-1
D gene: .
J gene: TRBJ2-1

CDR3 protein: CATSRTQGSGNTIYF
V gene: TRBV15
D gene: .
J gene: TRBJ1-3

CDR3 protein: CASSLVRVITEAFF
V gene: TRBV7-2
D gene: .
J gene: TRBJ1-1

CDR3 protein: CASSEGTGAYSNQPQHF
V gene: TRBV9
D gene: TRBD1
J gene: TRBJ1-5

CDR3 protein: CASSSTGGNTEAFF
V gene: TRBV7-9
D gene: TRBD1
J gene: TRBJ1-1

CDR3 protein: CASSLHRTGNGYTF
V gene: TRBV12-3/TRBV12-4
D gene: TRBD1
J gene: TRBJ1-2

CDR3 protein: CASSIARGARTEAFF
V gene: TRBV19
D gene: .
J gene: TRBJ1-1

CDR3 protein: CASRRQGGETQYF
V gene: TRBV6-1
D gene: TRBD1
J gene: TRBJ2-5

CDR3 protein: CASSTSYRNNEQFF
V gene: TRBV6-1
D gene: .
J gene: TRBJ2-1

CDR3 protein: CASSNLRDRVHEQYF
V gene: TRBV27
D gene: TRBD1
J gene: TRBJ2-7

CDR3 protein: CASSSVTGGRGSPLHF
V gene: TRBV11-2
D gene: .
J gene: TRBJ1-6

CDR3 protein: CSAQQAGGTTKNIQYF
V gene: TRBV20-1
D gene: .
J gene: TRBJ2-4

CDR3 protein: CSAPQADRRNTEAFF
V gene: TRBV20-1
D gene: .
J gene: TRBJ1-1

CDR3 protein: CASSTTGGVNNEQFF
V gene: TRBV7-9
D gene: TRBD2
J gene: TRBJ2-1

CDR3 protein: CASSRVGLTGLRTDTQYF
V gene: TRBV11-2
D gene: .
J gene: TRBJ2-3

CDR3 protein: CASSLSITDTQYF
V gene: TRBV27
D gene: .
J gene: TRBJ2-3

CDR3 protein: CSAINAWTTINEQFF
V gene: TRBV20-1
D gene: .
J gene: TRBJ2-1

CDR3 protein: CAISSFMVNQPQHF
V gene: TRBV10-3
D gene: .
J gene: TRBJ1-5

CDR3 protein: CSARVGHGSGNTIYF
V gene: TRBV20-1
D gene: .
J gene: TRBJ1-3

CDR3 protein: CSATQAFSEAFF
V gene: TRBV20-1
D gene: .
J gene: TRBJ1-1

CDR3 protein: CASSSSYEQYF
V gene: TRBV11-3
D gene: .
J gene: TRBJ2-7

CDR3 protein: CASSEIGQGHSPLHF
V gene: TRBV6-1
D gene: TRBD1
J gene: TRBJ1-6

CDR3 protein: CATSKAGTDTQYF
V gene: TRBV24-1
D gene: .
J gene: TRBJ2-3

CDR3 protein: CASIDSGLNTDTQYF
V gene: TRBV2
D gene: .
J gene: TRBJ2-3

CDR3 protein: CASSLDRVLINYGYTF
V gene: TRBV28
D gene: TRBD1
J gene: TRBJ1-2

CDR3 protein: CASRRGVNTEAFF
V gene: TRBV6-1
D gene: .
J gene: TRBJ1-1

CDR3 protein: CASSYQGQGNYGYTF
V gene: TRBV6-5
D gene: TRBD1
J gene: TRBJ1-2

CDR3 protein: CSGAGEVGETQYF
V gene: TRBV20-1
D gene: TRBD2
J gene: TRBJ2-5

CDR3 protein: CASSLAGVTYGYTF
V gene: TRBV7-2
D gene: .
J gene: TRBJ1-2

CDR3 protein: CASSLHKGAKQYF
V gene: TRBV7-9
D gene: TRBD1
J gene: TRBJ2-7

CDR3 protein: CASRPLRENTEAFF
V gene: TRBV2
D gene: .
J gene: TRBJ1-1

CDR3 protein: CASSYSGGIMNTEAFF
V gene: TRBV6-5
D gene: .
J gene: TRBJ1-1